This T cell receptor beta chain was sequenced during a study of T cells after yellow fever vaccination. Overall study results and limits: Boosting was followed by the reappearance of most primary-vaccination clones (approximately 97% CD4, 70% to 90% CD8). Weaker in magnitude, the secondary response showed a faster peak on day 5 versus 15. The presence of abundant clonotypes contaminating from the bulk population was possible in FACS-sorted repertoires.

The V end lost 1 base, the J end lost 1 base, and 11 bases lay between the germline ends. The CDR3 consists of 16 residues. CDR1 SGHRS and CDR2 YFSETQ come from the germline V gene. The sample holds a few counts of this clonotype. Its antigen is still unknown. For TCR, cDNA came from 5'RACE template switching, which added a universal primer site and UMIs. TCRdb re-called the 5' RACE reads with MiXCR, one entry per CDR3 protein. The table lists about 500,000 distinct CDR3 sequences, around a sixth of them singletons. This material consisted of PBMCs, taken 5 days after the first yellow fever vaccination. The rearrangement links TRBV5-1 to TRBJ2-2; D gene unclear. The receptor's source is a man aged 18 to 30 who received the YFV17D yellow fever vaccine. The CDR3 DNA reads TGCGCCAGCAGCTTGTGGCAGCAAAAGAACACCGGGGAGCTGTTTTTT. Translating it yields CASSLWQQKNTGELFF.